The subject of this entry is one T cell receptor (beta chain). The antigen this receptor binds is unknown. The record has no base qualities; no much larger clone is one base away. The entry originates in a study of OX40 agonist ivuxolimab in advanced cancers. Broadly, across the study: Ivuxolimab was an agonistic, fully human IgG2 monoclonal antibody directed against OX40 (CD134), a costimulatory receptor. Intravenous ivuxolimab was administered to patients every 2 weeks at six dose levels: 0.01, 0.1, 0.3, 1.5, 3 and 10 mg/kg. Of the roughly 52 dose-escalation patients, hepatocellular carcinoma was present in approximately 20, melanoma in approximately 15, renal cell carcinoma in 9 and head and neck cancer in 9. In the dose-escalation cohort, 75% to 85% of patients were male, and the mean age was around 60 years with a range of roughly 23 to 79. Patients were allowed to have had prior anti-PD-1, anti-PD-L1 or anti-CTLA-4 therapy, and roughly two fifths of the dose-escalation patients had been treated with checkpoint inhibitors. Partial responses occurred in three dose-escalation patients, of whom one had hepatocellular carcinoma and two had cutaneous melanoma. Peripheral TCRbeta sequencing aimed to test whether ivuxolimab altered TCR sequence diversity and caused clonal T-cell expansion. The paper reports the monotherapy dose-escalation portion (N of about 50 patients) of the phase I ivuxolimab trial.

Patients with a history of autoimmune disease or receiving systemic immunosuppression were excluded from the trial. Peripheral blood for TCR sequencing was drawn from every dose cohort at baseline, at cycle 4 day 1 and at cycle 7 day 1. Samples were obtained from an open-label, multicenter, first-in-human phase I dose-escalation trial of ivuxolimab. Adults with locally advanced or metastatic head and neck squamous cell, hepatocellular, melanoma or renal cell carcinoma were enrolled in the trial. Before TCR sequencing, CD4+ T cells and CD8+ T cells were sorted from peripheral blood as separate populations. Genomic DNA was extracted from sorted cells for sequencing of the TCRbeta CDR3 region. TCRbeta CDR3 regions were sequenced using the immunoSEQ Assay. The immuneACCESS repertoire file appears here via TCRdb, limited to in-frame rearrangements. These files lack a portion of the clones; in checked studies, under half of the deficit traces to unresolved V genes, and the cause of the others is not known. The sample table holds about 45,000 clones, of which roughly 80% were seen once. The ten largest clonotypes hold 8% to 13% of the sample.

The paper's findings and limits, for the study overall: Which antigens the clonally expanded peripheral T cells were specific for was not determined. After ivuxolimab, expanded clones were on average more numerous among CD8+ T cells than among CD4+ T cells. At doses of 0.1 to 3.0 mg/kg, clonal expansion of both CD4+ and CD8+ T cells in blood was seen between baseline and week 6. In the 0.1-3.0 mg/kg groups, partial responders were among the patients with the lowest normalized peripheral clonal expansion, particularly in CD8+ T cells. Low levels of normalized T-cell clonal expansion were also seen in some nonresponding patients.

The source material was CD4+ or CD8+ T cells sorted from blood, sampled in a trial of the OX40 agonist ivuxolimab. This receptor was identified in an adult with an advanced solid tumor such as melanoma, head and neck, liver or kidney cancer.

The DNA sequence is given as TGTGCCAGCAAGGGGAGCTCCTACAATGAGCAGTTCTTC. This encodes CASKGSSYNEQFF. Recombination connected TRBV6-5 to TRBJ2-1; the D gene is tentatively TRBD1 or TRBD2, each matching 5 bases. V is cut by 7 bases and J by 0 bases, and the space between the germline ends is 7 bases. From its cysteine to its phenylalanine, the CDR3 spans 13 amino acids. Only CDR3 DNA remains: 39 bases, in frame from the first base. The germline V gene yields MNHEY for CDR1 and SVGAGI for CDR2.